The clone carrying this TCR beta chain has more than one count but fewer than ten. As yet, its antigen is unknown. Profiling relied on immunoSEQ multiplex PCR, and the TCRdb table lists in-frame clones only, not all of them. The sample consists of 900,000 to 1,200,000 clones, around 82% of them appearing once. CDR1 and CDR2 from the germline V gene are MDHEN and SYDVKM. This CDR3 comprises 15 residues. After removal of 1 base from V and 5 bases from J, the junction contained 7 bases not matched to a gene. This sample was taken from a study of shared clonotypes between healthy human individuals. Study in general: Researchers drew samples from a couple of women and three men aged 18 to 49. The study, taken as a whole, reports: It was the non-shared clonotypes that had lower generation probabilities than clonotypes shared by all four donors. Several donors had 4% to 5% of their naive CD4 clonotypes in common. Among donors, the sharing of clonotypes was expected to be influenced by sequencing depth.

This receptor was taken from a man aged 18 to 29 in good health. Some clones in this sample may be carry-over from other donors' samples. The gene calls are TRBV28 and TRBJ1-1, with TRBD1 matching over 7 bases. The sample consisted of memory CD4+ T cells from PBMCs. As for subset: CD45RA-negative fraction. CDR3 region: CASSLSSAGGTEAFF. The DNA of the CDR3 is TGTGCCAGCAGTTTATCTAGTGCAGGGGGTACTGAAGCTTTCTTT.